The rows below give T cell receptor beta chains drawn from one sample of a study of blood T cell repertoires in COVID-19. Some clones are missing from TCRdb's copy, which holds only in-frame ones; the method was immunoSEQ multiplex PCR. The sample yields 150,000 to 180,000 clones, about 80% seen once. The sample was peripheral blood. The source of these receptors is a man aged 60 to 75 with acute or convalescent COVID-19. CDR3s include the opening cysteine and the closing phenylalanine or tryptophan. The D gene is left open where the match is weak. Where a row states a size, it is once, few, many or the class of an expanded clone; other rows omit it.

abundance: NA; j_gene: TRBJ1-4; d_gene: NA; v_gene: TRBV19; CDR3nt: TGTGCCAGTAGTATATCACGGGGAAGGGGGAATGAAAAACTGTTTTTT; CDR3aa: CASSISRGRGNEKLFF
abundance: NA; j_gene: TRBJ1-6; d_gene: NA; v_gene: TRBV15; CDR3nt: TGTGCCACCAGCAGAGACAGGTCACCCCTCCACTTT; CDR3aa: CATSRDRSPLHF
abundance: once; j_gene: TRBJ2-3; d_gene: TRBD2; v_gene: TRBV27; CDR3nt: TGTGCCAGCAGTTACCGGGGTAGCGGGATGAGCACAGATACGCAGTATTTT; CDR3aa: CASSYRGSGMSTDTQYF
abundance: NA; j_gene: TRBJ2-3; d_gene: NA; v_gene: TRBV3-1/TRBV3-2; CDR3nt: TGTGCCAGCAGCCCTAGCAGAGGAGTTGTAGATACGCAGTATTTT; CDR3aa: CASSPSRGVVDTQYF
abundance: NA; j_gene: TRBJ1-1; d_gene: NA; v_gene: TRBV6-5; CDR3nt: TGTGCCAGCAGTCCAGGTGGGGGCCGGGCCACTGAAGCTTTCTTT; CDR3aa: CASSPGGGRATEAFF
abundance: few; j_gene: TRBJ2-1; d_gene: TRBD2; v_gene: TRBV28; CDR3nt: TGTGCCAGCAGTTCCCACAGACTAGCGGGAGGTGCCTACAATGAGCAGTTCTTC; CDR3aa: CASSSHRLAGGAYNEQFF
abundance: NA; j_gene: TRBJ1-2; d_gene: TRBD1; v_gene: TRBV7-2; CDR3nt: TGTGCCAGCAGCTTAACAGGGGGCGCAGGCTATGGCTACACCTTC; CDR3aa: CASSLTGGAGYGYTF
abundance: NA; j_gene: TRBJ1-5; d_gene: TRBD1; v_gene: TRBV18; CDR3nt: TGTGCCAGCTCACCCGACAGGGTAAGCAATCAGCCCCAGCATTTT; CDR3aa: CASSPDRVSNQPQHF
abundance: NA; j_gene: TRBJ1-1; d_gene: NA; v_gene: TRBV29-1; CDR3nt: TGCAGCGTTGGGAGCTCCGTGAACACTGAAGCTTTCTTT; CDR3aa: CSVGSSVNTEAFF
abundance: NA; j_gene: TRBJ1-3; d_gene: TRBD1; v_gene: TRBV27; CDR3nt: TGTGCCAGCAGTTTAGGCCAGGGGGGAGGAAACACCATATATTTT; CDR3aa: CASSLGQGGGNTIYF
abundance: few; j_gene: TRBJ1-5; d_gene: NA; v_gene: TRBV4-1; CDR3nt: TGCGCCAGCAGCCGCGACAGGACCCTTGTCAATCAGCCCCAGCATTTT; CDR3aa: CASSRDRTLVNQPQHF
abundance: NA; j_gene: TRBJ2-7; d_gene: TRBD2; v_gene: TRBV5-5; CDR3nt: TGTGCCAGCAGCTTTAGCGGGGGCTCTACGTTGGAGCAGTACTTC; CDR3aa: CASSFSGGSTLEQYF
abundance: NA; j_gene: TRBJ2-3; d_gene: TRBD2; v_gene: TRBV13; CDR3nt: TGTGCCAGCAGCTCCGGGACTAGGGCAGATACGCAGTATTTT; CDR3aa: CASSSGTRADTQYF
abundance: NA; j_gene: TRBJ1-2; d_gene: TRBD1; v_gene: TRBV19; CDR3nt: TGTGCCAGTAGTCAAAGACAGGGGAACTATGGCTACACCTTC; CDR3aa: CASSQRQGNYGYTF
abundance: NA; j_gene: TRBJ2-7; d_gene: TRBD1; v_gene: TRBV18; CDR3nt: TGTGCCAGCTCACCCGGACAGGGGCTCGTATACGAGCAGTACTTC; CDR3aa: CASSPGQGLVYEQYF
abundance: NA; j_gene: TRBJ1-2; d_gene: TRBD1; v_gene: TRBV29-1; CDR3nt: TGCAGCGTAGCCGACAGGGGCTATGGCTACACCTTC; CDR3aa: CSVADRGYGYTF
abundance: NA; j_gene: TRBJ1-2; d_gene: NA; v_gene: TRBV4-1; CDR3nt: TGCGCCAGCAGCCAAGAAGTGACAGCCGCATATGGCTACACCTTC; CDR3aa: CASSQEVTAAYGYTF
abundance: NA; j_gene: TRBJ2-2; d_gene: TRBD1; v_gene: TRBV10-3; CDR3nt: TGTGCCATCGCCAAACAGGGGGCAGGAGGAACCGGGGAGCTGTTTTTT; CDR3aa: CAIAKQGAGGTGELFF
abundance: NA; j_gene: TRBJ1-1; d_gene: NA; v_gene: TRBV19; CDR3nt: TGTGCCAGTAGCCTACAGGGCCTGAACACTGAAGCTTTCTTT; CDR3aa: CASSLQGLNTEAFF
abundance: NA; j_gene: TRBJ2-1; d_gene: TRBD2; v_gene: TRBV3-1/TRBV3-2; CDR3nt: TGTGCCAGCAGCCAGGGACTAGCGGGCCACAATGAGCAGTTCTTC; CDR3aa: CASSQGLAGHNEQFF
abundance: NA; j_gene: TRBJ2-7; d_gene: TRBD1; v_gene: TRBV5-4; CDR3nt: TGTGCCAGCAGCCGACAGGGGACCTACGAGCAGTACTTC; CDR3aa: CASSRQGTYEQYF
abundance: NA; j_gene: TRBJ1-2; d_gene: TRBD1; v_gene: TRBV7-2; CDR3nt: TGTGCCAGCAGCGCGCCCCCGGGACAGGGGGACTATGGCTACACCTTC; CDR3aa: CASSAPPGQGDYGYTF
abundance: NA; j_gene: TRBJ2-1; d_gene: TRBD1; v_gene: TRBV27; CDR3nt: TGTGCCAGCAGTTTAGACAGGGGGAACTACAATGAGCAGTTCTTC; CDR3aa: CASSLDRGNYNEQFF
abundance: NA; j_gene: TRBJ2-3; d_gene: NA; v_gene: TRBV10-3; CDR3nt: TGTGCCATCAAGGAGGCGGGGGCTCGGGATACGCAGTATTTT; CDR3aa: CAIKEAGARDTQYF
abundance: NA; j_gene: TRBJ2-1; d_gene: NA; v_gene: TRBV7-9; CDR3nt: TGTGCCAGCACCGACAGTTACAATGAGCAGTTCTTC; CDR3aa: CASTDSYNEQFF
abundance: NA; j_gene: TRBJ1-2; d_gene: NA; v_gene: TRBV29-1; CDR3nt: TGCAGCGTTCGGGGAGGTCGACCGTCTGGAGGCTACACCTTC; CDR3aa: CSVRGGRPSGGYTF
abundance: few; j_gene: TRBJ1-3; d_gene: NA; v_gene: TRBV5-1; CDR3nt: TGCGCCAGCAGCGGGGGGACGCCTGGAAACACCATATATTTT; CDR3aa: CASSGGTPGNTIYF
abundance: NA; j_gene: TRBJ2-3; d_gene: TRBD2; v_gene: TRBV11-3; CDR3nt: TGTGCCAGCAGCTACTCGGGGGGAACGAGGGATACGCAGTATTTT; CDR3aa: CASSYSGGTRDTQYF
abundance: NA; j_gene: TRBJ2-2; d_gene: TRBD2; v_gene: TRBV6-6; CDR3nt: TGTGCCAGCAGTGCCCCTAGCGGGTACACCGGGGAGCTGTTTTTT; CDR3aa: CASSAPSGYTGELFF